This T cell receptor beta chain was documented in a study of memory CD4+ T cells and cytomegalovirus serostatus. Comment on this clone: The antigen remains unidentified.

Study results and limitations: Of under 200 reported CMV TCRbeta sequences, 55 to 80 were found in memory CD4+ repertoires. The CMV-associated TCR signature appears largely within the CD4+ memory repertoire.

The CDR3 covers 13 residues. Trimming took off 6 bases at V and 2 bases at J, with 7 bases between the two ends. Germline CDR1 and CDR2: MNHEY and SVGAGI. The sort gate was single viable CD3+CD4+CD8-CD45RO+ cells for memory CD4+ T cells. Total CD4+ T cells were enriched by CD4 positive selection. Per the authors' pipeline: Out-of-frame sequences were removed, leaving 2 million to 2.5 million distinct TCRbeta sequences. Libraries were prepared by immunoSEQ multiplex PCR; TCRdb keeps only in-frame clonotypes and omits some of them. The V and J calls and clone size were taken over from that table, and D and trimming were inferred from the DNA. This table has tens of thousands of clones, about three quarters appearing once.

Sample: memory CD4+ T cells from blood. The origin of this receptor is an adult in good health and CMV-seronegative. The genes are TRBV6-5 and TRBJ2-2; D gene uncertain. CDR3 sequence: CASRSHNTGELFF. The CDR3 coding sequence is TGTGCCAGCAGGTCACATAACACCGGGGAGCTGTTTTTT.